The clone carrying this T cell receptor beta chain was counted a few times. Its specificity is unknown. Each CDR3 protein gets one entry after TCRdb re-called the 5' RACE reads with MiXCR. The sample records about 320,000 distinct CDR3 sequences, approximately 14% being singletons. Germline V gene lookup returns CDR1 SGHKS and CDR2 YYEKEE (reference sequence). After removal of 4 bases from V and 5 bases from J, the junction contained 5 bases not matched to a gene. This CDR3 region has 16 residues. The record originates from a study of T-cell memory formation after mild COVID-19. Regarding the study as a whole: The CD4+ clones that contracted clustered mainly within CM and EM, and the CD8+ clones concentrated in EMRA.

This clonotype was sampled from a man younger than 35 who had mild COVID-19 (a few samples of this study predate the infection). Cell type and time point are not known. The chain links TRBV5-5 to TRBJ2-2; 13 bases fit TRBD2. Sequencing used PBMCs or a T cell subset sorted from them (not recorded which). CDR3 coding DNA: TGTGCCAGCAGCCCAGGGACTAGCGGGACGACCGGGGAGCTGTTTTTT. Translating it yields CASSPGTSGTTGELFF.